This T cell receptor (beta chain) was identified in a study of cytomegalovirus exposure and HLA in healthy donors (dated by TCRdb to the late 2010s). Turning to the overall study: According to an earlier analysis of 587 of the donors, about 190 million T cells yielded 100 million or so unique TCR beta sequences and approximately 300 Gb of sequence data. Approximately 300 gigabases of sequencing data and 91 million or so unique TCR sequences made up an early release that covered roughly 670 HLA-typed donors. Of the 300 to 450 genotyped donors, roughly 80% were placed in the genetic ancestry cluster associated with self-reported Caucasian donors. The study aimed to test whether cataloging public T cell receptors could reveal signatures of past pathogen exposure. Using immunosequencing, the study profiled T cell repertoires from 550 to 750 subjects and related those repertoires to cytomegalovirus serostatus. In addition to the first cohort of 500 to 850 subjects, a separate validation cohort of 120 different subjects was used. To predict cytomegalovirus infection status, the study brought together high-throughput TCR immunosequencing, statistical association of individual TCRs with disease status, and machine learning. To study patterns of TCR occurrence, a later analysis re-analyzed previously published TCR beta repertoires from hundreds of donors and added high-resolution HLA genotyping. Rather than drawing on any new phenotypic data, the later analysis identified candidate immune exposures from TCR beta sequences and the way those sequences occurred across donors. To decide whether each TCR beta V gene segment behaved as functional or pseudogenic, an earlier analysis of several hundred of the donors relied on high-throughput TCR beta sequencing. Donor age, sex, ethnicity and CMV serostatus were compiled together with the repertoire data. A later genetic analysis took genome-wide SNP genotypes for 398 of the 666 donors and used that subset as a discovery cohort. All discovery cohort repertoires had been generated on a single sequencing platform. Class I and class II HLA loci were covered by the typing at four-digit resolution. Typing coverage varied by locus: roughly 629-640 donors for A, B, C, DRB1 and DQB1; approximately 520 for DQA1; around 570 for DPA1; roughly 450 for DPB1. Because of strong linkage in the cohort, 4 to 6 DR-DQ haplotypes were treated as single units for association and clustering. Among around 400 genotyped donors of the cohort, an average of about 220,000 unique TCR beta nucleotide sequences was sequenced per donor, of which about 20% were non-productive. The research as a whole found: Across donors, most TCR sequences were observed very rarely, whereas some public TCRs were present in many individuals. Strong co-occurrence of HLA alleles, especially DR and DQ, made assigning TCR associations to individual alleles difficult. Linkage disequilibrium might explain the correlated functional status among segregating V segments, but an unknown experimental factor could not be excluded. HLA typing was unavailable for some donors at each locus, so association tests used only the typed subset. In an earlier analysis of over 550 of the donors, most TCR beta V segments were observed in productive rearrangements about 87% or about 30% of the time, broadly matching IMGT annotations. A further reported finding was that TCR beta sequences accurately predicted the HLA-A and HLA-B alleles for most subjects in the first cohort. An association between a missense DCLRE1C variant and V-gene and J-gene trimming of TCR beta chains was found in a later genetic analysis and replicated in an independent cohort. In vitro tests confirmed that a few of the cytomegalovirus-associated TCR beta chains recognize cytomegalovirus antigens. In a later analysis, 15,000 to 20,000 TCR beta sequences were associated with specific HLA alleles at a false discovery rate of 0.05. A later genetic analysis reported fewer N-insertions in productive TCRs among donors in an Asian-associated ancestry cluster than the roughly 700-donor mean. For the cohort, immune exposure information was limited to CMV serostatus. In a later analysis, HLA-associated TCR beta chains showed more clonal expansion and lower generation probabilities than non-associated chains that were equally common. Roughly uniform sequencing depth across donors was assumed in presence/absence analyses, although this assumption may not hold. The authors suggested that the approach could potentially be extended to other disease states and immunological phenotypes. A later analysis found that TCR association rates varied across HLA loci, with DRB1 alleles showing the most associated TCRs and HLA-C alleles the fewest. In a later analysis, several top co-occurrence clusters were reported to appear linked to parvovirus B19, influenza, CMV and Epstein-Barr virus. Some IMGT-functional V segments, including TRBV6-2 and TRBV6-3, could not be told apart with the 87-base-pair reads, so those segments were excluded. The earlier analysis of 587 of the donors excluded approximately 15 rarely observed V segments, including chromosome 9 orphons, because counts were too low. In both the original and validation cohorts, the classifier was reported to diagnose cytomegalovirus status with high specificity and sensitivity. A cluster of highly shared sequence variants was judged likely to be a technical artifact of the sequencing pipeline. The cohort was sequenced for TCR beta chains only, and without alpha or paired-chain data the features that could be detected were limited. In a later analysis, most CMV-associated TCR beta chains were found to appear HLA-restricted, with HLA associations seemingly driven largely by CMV exposure. In the study, 150 to 200 TCR beta chains were listed as associated with cytomegalovirus.

To note about this clone: Its cognate antigen has yet to be identified. There are no base qualities to consult, and no much larger clone falls within one base.

Library construction relied on the immunoSEQ multiplex PCR assay. The multiplex PCR relied on a mix of 60 forward primers for TCR Vbeta segments and 13 reverse primers for TCR Jbeta segments. The CDR3 region of rearranged TCR beta genes was amplified from genomic DNA by a multiplex PCR assay. The amplified TCR beta libraries were sequenced on the Illumina HiSeq System as 87-base-pair reads. The paper's data handling went like this. In a later analysis, approximately 74 million unique TCR beta chains were counted across the roughly 610 repertoires, and around 11 million of these chains were shared by at least two donors. To remove PCR and sequencing errors, raw reads were error-corrected and collapsed into unique sequences using a nearest-neighbor algorithm that merged closely related sequences. To assign V, D and J gene segments, CDR3 sequences were aligned to IMGT reference sequences. For a sequence to be retained, at least a six-nucleotide match to both a V gene segment and a J gene segment was required. A rearrangement was called productive if the CDR3 had no stop codons and remained in frame with V and J, and every other rearrangement was called non-productive. Following IMGT convention, CDR3 was defined as the stretch from the second conserved V-encoded cysteine up to the conserved J-encoded phenylalanine. The earlier analysis of 587 of the donors excluded sequences that lacked an unambiguous match to a single V gene segment. An earlier analysis of 587 of the donors classified V segments as functional when productive rearrangements were above 56.7% and as segregating when the standard deviation between donors was above 5%. To diagnose cytomegalovirus status from the catalog of TCR beta chain sequences, a statistical classification framework was built. In a later analysis, TCR nucleotide sequences were compared against IMGT/GENE-DB human TR gene sequences so that V and J genes could be assigned. A later analysis assigned CDR3 sequences and most-parsimonious VDJ recombination scenarios with the TCRdist pipeline. In a later analysis, each TCR beta chain was defined by its CDR3 amino acid sequence together with its V-gene family, and reads without a unique V-gene family were excluded. In a later analysis, fewer than 650 highly shared, low-generation-probability nucleotide sequences were removed to address suspected cross-contamination and a sequencing artifact. In a later analysis, a clonal expansion index for each public chain was calculated from normalized within-repertoire ranks of inferred template counts. A later analysis computed generation probabilities with a VDJ recombination model fitted to out-of-frame rearrangements, and checked the results against IGoR. Hypergeometric tests were used in a later analysis to score TCR-TCR, TCR-HLA and TCR-CMV co-occurrence, with a repertoire-size bias correction applied to the TCR pairs. In a later analysis, false discovery rates were estimated by permuting HLA or CMV assignments 20 times. In a later analysis, co-occurring TCRs were grouped using DBSCAN, and TCRdist sequence similarity was added for clustering within HLA-allele-positive subsets. Co-occurrence clustering excluded repertoires with fewer than 30,000 or more than 120,000 public chains, plus five with anomalous nucleotide sharing. TCRdb stores this immuneACCESS table with in-frame sequences only. Part of the clones is absent; in the studies checked, under half of the shortfall reflects unresolved V genes, and no reason is known for the rest. V, J and clone size are those of that table, while D and trimming were read from the DNA. Recorded for this sample are almost 200,000 clones; roughly three quarters of them occurred a single time. The top ten constitute 0.39% of the sample.

The CDR3 measures 13 amino acids from cysteine to phenylalanine. The CDR3 DNA has 39 bases and is translated from base 1. The germline V gene provides CDR1 SGHDN and CDR2 FVKESK. V and J lose 3 bases and 10 bases, and a span of 13 bases separates them. In total, 666 healthy bone marrow donors made up the cohort. Cohort members were all nominally healthy when sampled, although unrecorded immune exposures were likely present. The donor tested CMV seropositive, placing the donor among the 290 or so seropositive members of the cohort. Every donor gave a peripheral blood sample, and the peripheral blood mononuclear cells from that sample were used for TCR beta sequencing. Genomic DNA was extracted from the blood cell samples with the Qiagen DNeasy Blood Extraction Kit.

This chain is built from TRBV14 and TRBJ2-1; TRBD1 could be the D gene, as 6 bases match. The sample consisted of PBMCs. The clonotype was recovered from a male donor in good health and CMV-seropositive. The nucleotide sequence reads TGTGCCAGCAGCCATAATACAGGGTCCGAGCAGTTCTTC. This codes for CASSHNTGSEQFF.